This TCR beta chain derives from a study of T cell responses to AZD1222 COVID-19 vaccine. The study, taken as a whole, reports: Repertoires in all cases were sampled only once the peak T cell response had passed.

Repertoires were generated with immunoSEQ multiplex PCR, while TCRdb's copy carries only in-frame clones and drops some. This table has about 110,000 clones, about 85% appearing once. Details on this clone: Its antigen is not known.

This CDR3 contains 15 residues. V was clipped by 3 bases and J by 3 bases; unmatched bases: 5. The germline V gene has CDR1 KGHSH and CDR2 LQKENI. The TCR was taken from an adult in good health. V is TRBV18 and J is TRBJ1-2; 9 positions match TRBD1. Specimen: peripheral blood, collected on day 0 of AZD1222 vaccination. CDR3 DNA: TGTGCCAGCTCACCCGAACAGGGGGCCGACTATGGCTACACCTTC. Protein product: CASSPEQGADYGYTF.